Detailed here is one TCR beta chain. Its antigen is unknown. TCRdb re-called clones from the PCR reads using MiXCR. The sample holds about 33,000 clones, roughly a sixth seen once. Trimming left V 5 bases short and J 6 bases short, with 10 bases between. The CDR3 is 13 amino acids. The V gene's germline CDR1 is SNHLY and CDR2 FYNNEI. Every patient underwent thyroid surgery untreated. This entry is derived from a study of metastatic and nonmetastatic thyroid tumors. Regarding the study as a whole: Within blood and tumor, benign nodules reportedly had significantly lower TCR beta diversity than malignant thyroid tumors did.

Sequenced: blood. This rearrangement joins TRBV2 to TRBJ2-2; D unresolved. The TCR originated in a male donor with papillary thyroid cancer or a benign thyroid nodule (not recorded which). Some clones in this sample may be carry-over from other donors' samples. The CDR3: CASSKAGPGELFF. CDR3 bases: TGTGCCAGCAGTAAGGCCGGTCCCGGGGAGCTGTTTTTT.